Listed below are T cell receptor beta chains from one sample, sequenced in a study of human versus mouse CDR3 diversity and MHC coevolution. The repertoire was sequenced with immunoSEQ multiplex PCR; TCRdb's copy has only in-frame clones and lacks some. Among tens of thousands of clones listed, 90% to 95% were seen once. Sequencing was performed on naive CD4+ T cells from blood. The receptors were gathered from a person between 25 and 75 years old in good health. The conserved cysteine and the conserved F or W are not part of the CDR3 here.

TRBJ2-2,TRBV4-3,ASSQDSRAADTGELF
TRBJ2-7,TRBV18,ASSPVGRGHEQY
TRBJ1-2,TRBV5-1,ASSPGGTLYGYT
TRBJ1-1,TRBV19,ASSGAFYTEAF
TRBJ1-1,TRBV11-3,ASSFSGNTEAF
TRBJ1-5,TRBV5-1,ASSYGFGGDQPQH
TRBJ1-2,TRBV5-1,ASSLGDRAPVYGYT
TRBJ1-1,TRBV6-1,ASIRTRPGAVEAF
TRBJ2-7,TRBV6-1,ASSQGSHYYEQY
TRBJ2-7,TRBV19,ASSIPSVGGYYYEQY
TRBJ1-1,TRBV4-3,ASSQEVRGTEAF
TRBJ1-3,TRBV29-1,SVVTGQGRTGNTIY
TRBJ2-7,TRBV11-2,ASSLDSTIYEQY
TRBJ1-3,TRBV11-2,ASSPRGLGNTIY
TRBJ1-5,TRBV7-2,ASRPSPQGSNQPQH
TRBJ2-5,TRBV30,AWSVGRGGQETQY
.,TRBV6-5,ASSYSPPGAYEQY
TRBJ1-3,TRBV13,ASSLRLGGAGGNTIY
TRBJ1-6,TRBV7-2,ASSSSVRTLNSPLH
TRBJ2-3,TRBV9,ASSVVSTSTDTQY
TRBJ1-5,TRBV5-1,ASSLGAGGQPQH
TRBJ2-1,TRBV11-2,ASSSGLAGGGEQF
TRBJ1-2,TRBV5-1,ASSLEHPGTYGYT
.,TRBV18,ASSRTGDSYEQY
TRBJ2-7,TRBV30,AWKFGGSYEQY
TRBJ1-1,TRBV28,ASSFHLGQVNTEAF
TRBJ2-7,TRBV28,ASSLGQSPYEQY
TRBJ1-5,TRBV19,ASKTRVEYNQPQH
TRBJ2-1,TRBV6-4,ASKYSSSYNEQF
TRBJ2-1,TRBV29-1,SVVDINEQF
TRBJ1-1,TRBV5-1,ASSLKGTGGFTEAF
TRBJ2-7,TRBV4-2,ASSQEGAGGPYNEQY
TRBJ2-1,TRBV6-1,ASTGLAGGPEQF
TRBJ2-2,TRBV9,ASSVGGGGLYTGELF
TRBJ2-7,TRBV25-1,ASSELPPDRGYEQY
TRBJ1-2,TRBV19,ASSPRARGLNGYT
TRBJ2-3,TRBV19,ASRIQGASDTQY
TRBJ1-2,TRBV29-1,SVEAVFNYGYT
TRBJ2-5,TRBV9,ASSVDRVKETQY